The present TCR beta chain was sequenced within a study of human T cells and chemical hapten exposure. At the level of the study: Sensitization used 2% DPC on around 2 cm by around 2 cm upper inner arm skin. Patients, a majority of them female, were diagnosed with alopecia areata, totalis or universalis. Study-level findings and limits: Donors, who had alopecia, may show an immune response that differs from healthy people's.

Time point given: pre-sensitization, week 0. This sample's treatment: therapeutic diphenylcyclopropenone sensitization with weekly scalp DPC. TCRdb re-called the RACE reads with MiXCR, one entry per CDR3 protein. Seen here are about 290,000 distinct CDR3 sequences, just under 8% observed once, and the top ten hold less than 1.5%. This clonotype was recorded many times. Its antigen is not known. The CDR3 sequence is 15 residues long. CDR1 and CDR2 (germline): SGHRS, YFSETQ. V gave up 0 bases and J gave up 0 bases, with 9 bases separating them. This chain joins TRBV5-1 and TRBJ1-1; no definite D call. Material: whole blood, obtained in connection with sensitization to the hapten diphenylcyclopropenone (DPC). This receptor was identified in a man aged 18-30 years with alopecia areata. Some clones in this sample may be carry-over from other donors' samples. The CDR3 sequence: CASSLGQNMNTEAFF. DNA of the CDR3: TGCGCCAGCAGCTTGGGCCAGAACATGAACACTGAAGCTTTCTTT.